These 21 T cell receptor beta chains came from one sample sequenced in a study of technical replicates of blood from several donors. This table comes from immunoSEQ multiplex PCR, and its TCRdb copy is limited to in-frame clones, with some not included. The top ten clones hold about 0.36% of a sample with roughly 79,000 clones, roughly 95% of them seen once. The material sequenced was T cells isolated from PBMCs. Every receptor here comes from a human donor in good health.

The chain uses TRBV6-1 and TRBJ2-1, with D tentatively TRBD2 (5 bases). V gave up 5 bases and J gave up 3 bases, with 5 bases separating them. The CDR3 runs 12 residues. Germline CDR1 and CDR2: MNHNS and SASEGT. CDR3 sequence: CASSRDYNEQFF. Written as DNA, the CDR3 is TGTGCCAGCAGTCGGGACTACAATGAGCAGTTCTTC.

J is TRBJ2-7 and V is TRBV5-1, with D perhaps matching TRBD1 (8 bases). The CDR3 runs to 15 residues. Germline V gene sequence: CDR1 SGHRS, CDR2 YFSETQ. Trimming took 2 bases from V and 4 from J, leaving 16 bases between them. The CDR3: CASSFTGGSGYEQYF. CDR3 nucleotide sequence: TGCGCCAGCAGCTTTACAGGGGGTAGCGGGTACGAGCAGTACTTC.

The chain employs TRBV5-1 and TRBJ2-3; 9 bases line up with TRBD1. The CDR3 totals 17 residues. V was pared by 1 base and J by 6 bases, with 12 bases of the junction left unmatched. Per germline, CDR1 SGHRS and CDR2 YFSETQ. The CDR3 sequence: CASSLFMGTGFRDTQYF. The CDR3 DNA reads TGCGCCAGCAGCTTGTTTATGGGGACAGGGTTTAGGGATACGCAGTATTTT.

V is TRBV6-4 and J is TRBJ2-2, with D maybe TRBD2 (5 bases). This CDR3 spans 13 amino acids. V was cut by 8 bases and J by 1 base, with 8 bases left in between. From germline, CDR1 is MRHNA and CDR2 SNTAGT. The CDR3 is CASRGRNTGELFF. CDR3 DNA: TGTGCCAGCCGAGGGAGGAACACCGGGGAGCTGTTTTTT.

V and J are TRBV19 and TRBJ2-1; 14 nucleotides align to TRBD2. V trimming: 5 bases; J trimming: 7 bases; junction bases outside the gene matches: 4. The CDR3 covers 15 residues. CDR1 and CDR2 from the germline V gene are LNHDA and SQIVND (reference sequence). CDR3 sequence (DNA): TGTGCCAGTAGTCCACGGACTAGCGGGAGGAATGAGCAGTTCTTC. This sequence encodes CASSPRTSGRNEQFF.

The chain uses TRBV4-2 and TRBJ2-7; 9 bases line up with TRBD1. Germline V gene lookup returns CDR1 LGHNA and CDR2 YNFKEQ. Trimming removed 4 bases from V and 3 bases from J; junction bases left unmatched: 7. The CDR3 sequence is 15 residues long. The CDR3 DNA is TGTGCCAGCAGCCCCCCGGGACAGGGTGGCTACGAGCAGTACTTC. Its protein is CASSPPGQGGYEQYF.

Worth noting for this clone: The same CDR3 arises from other DNA sequences in this sample as well. This rearrangement joins TRBV6-5 to TRBJ2-5; no definite D call. The CDR3 spans 11 residues. V gave up 5 bases and J gave up 5 bases, with 6 bases separating them. Germline values: CDR1 MNHEY, CDR2 SVGAGI. As DNA, the CDR3 is TGTGCCAGCAGTCTGAGGGAGACCCAGTACTTC. It translates to CASSLRETQYF.

The rearrangement links TRBV11-2 to TRBJ1-2, with D maybe TRBD1 (6 bases). Per the germline V gene, CDR1 is SGHAT and CDR2 is FQNNGV. Trimming took off 1 base at V and 2 bases at J, with 11 bases between the two ends. This CDR3 is built from 15 residues. The CDR3 here is CASSLARTDNYGYTF. CDR3 coding DNA: TGTGCCAGCAGCTTAGCACGGACAGACAACTATGGCTACACCTTC.

In DNA form, the CDR3 reads TGTGCCATCATGAATCCTAGCGGGAACCCCCCAGATACGCAGTATTTT. Translated, it gives CAIMNPSGNPPDTQYF. The chain has TRBV10-3 and TRBJ2-3; 9 bases are a match to TRBD2. CDR3 size: 16 residues. The trim removed 7 bases at V and 4 bases at J, leaving 12 bases unmatched. In germline, CDR1 is ENHRY, CDR2 SYGVKD.

The V gene is TRBV13, the J gene TRBJ1-2; 7 nucleotides align to TRBD1. The length of the CDR3 is 15 residues. V lost 5 bases to trimming and J lost 8 bases; unmatched junction nucleotides: 14. CDR1 PRHDT and CDR2 FYEKMQ come from the germline V gene (reference sequence). This chain's CDR3 is CASSLAPQGGKGYTF. The CDR3 DNA is TGTGCCAGCAGCCTCGCCCCGCAAGGGGGCAAAGGCTACACCTTC. The entire variable domain, with the rest obtained from reference TRBV13 and TRBJ1-2, is as follows: AAGVIQSPRHLIKEKRETATLKCYPIPRHDTVYWYQQGPGQDPQFLISFYEKMQSDKGSIPDRFSAQQFSDYHSELNMSSLELGDSALYFCASSLAPQGGKGYTFGSGTRLTVV.

This chain links TRBV7-9 with TRBJ2-7; D is possibly TRBD2 (6 bases). The length of the CDR3 is 13 residues. Trimming took 4 bases from V and 3 from J, leaving 10 bases between them. From germline, CDR1 is SEHNR and CDR2 FQNEAQ (reference sequence). CDR3 in DNA: TGTGCCAGCAGCTGGGGACTTCGCTACGAGCAGTACTTC. Translated, it gives CASSWGLRYEQYF.

The genes are TRBV27 and TRBJ2-1; 7 bases line up with TRBD2. The germline V gene encodes CDR1 MNHEY and CDR2 SMNVEV (reference sequence). The V gene end was trimmed by 2 bases and the J gene end by 8 bases; junction bases not matched to a gene: 9. This CDR3 contains 15 residues. The chain's CDR3 is CASSLTGGPRYEQFF. The CDR3 DNA follows: TGTGCCAGCAGTTTAACGGGAGGCCCCCGGTATGAGCAGTTCTTC.

This clone showed up just once. V and J are TRBV7-7 and TRBJ1-5, with TRBD1 matching 8 bases. Germline V gives CDR1 SSHAT, CDR2 FNYEAQ (reference sequence). The CDR3 has 13 residues. In nucleotides, the CDR3 is TGTGCTAGATCCCAGGGGGCTGGTCAGCCCCAGCATTTT. As protein: CARSQGAGQPQHF.

V and J are TRBV13 and TRBJ2-3, with D possibly TRBD2 on 6 matching bases. Trimming took 5 bases from V and 2 from J, leaving 17 bases between them. The CDR3 has 16 residues. The germline CDR1 and CDR2 sequences are PRHDT and FYEKMQ (reference sequence). CDR3 coding DNA: TGTGCCAGCAGCCGGGGCAGACTAGGATACACAGATACGCAGTATTTT. Translation gives CASSRGRLGYTDTQYF.

The chain joins TRBV5-6 to TRBJ1-2, with 7 bases lining up with TRBD1. Germline V gene data show CDR1 as SGHDT and CDR2 as YYEEEE. Trimming at V came to 1 base and at J to 7 bases, leaving 10 bases not matched to a gene. This CDR3 is 15 amino acids long. The CDR3 region has the DNA TGTGCCAGCAGCTTGAAGACAGGGAGACCGATTGGCTACACCTTC. Amino acid sequence: CASSLKTGRPIGYTF.

This clone was detected once. The chain employs TRBV6-1 and TRBJ2-5, with 7 positions matching TRBD1. With V trimmed by 10 bases and J by 1 base, 9 bases remained unmatched. Germline loops: CDR1 MNHNS, CDR2 SASEGT. This CDR3 has 14 residues. CDR3 loop: CATMRGTVQETQYF. CDR3 DNA: TGTGCCACCATGAGGGGGACAGTCCAAGAGACCCAGTACTTC.

This CDR3 is CASSVGEDGSVSAFF. CDR3 coding DNA: TGTGCCAGCAGCGTAGGGGAGGACGGATCGGTATCGGCTTTCTTT. The chain recombines TRBV9 with TRBJ1-1; D gene uncertain. In germline, CDR1 is SGDLS, CDR2 YYNGEE. Trimming removed 0 bases at V and 11 bases at J, with 20 bases between. CDR3 length equals 15 residues.

The rearrangement joins TRBV5-1 to TRBJ2-7; 8 nucleotides match TRBD2. V was clipped by 6 bases and J by 3 bases; unmatched bases: 14. This CDR3 has 16 amino acids. The V gene's germline CDR1 is SGHRS and CDR2 YFSETQ. The CDR3 DNA follows: TGCGCCAGCACCCAAAGGGCGACTAGCGACTTCTACGAGCAGTACTTC. Protein product: CASTQRATSDFYEQYF.

The CDR3 bases are TGTGCCAGCAGCGTAGGTAGTAGCGTCAATGAGCAGTTCTTC. The encoded protein is CASSVGSSVNEQFF. This sequence joins TRBV9 and TRBJ2-1, with D possibly TRBD2 on 5 matching bases. Germline lookup yields CDR1 SGDLS and CDR2 YYNGEE. This CDR3 has 14 amino acids. V was clipped by 0 bases and J by 6 bases, with 10 bases between them.

The chain uses TRBV4-3 and TRBJ2-3, with D perhaps matching TRBD2 (6 bases). Trimming removed 2 bases at V and 4 bases at J, with 16 bases between. The CDR3 is made up of 16 amino acids. Germline-derived CDR1 and CDR2 are LGHNA and YSLEER. In nucleotides, the CDR3 is TGCGCCAGCAGCCAATTTTTGTCGGGAGAGGCAGATACGCAGTATTTT. This sequence encodes CASSQFLSGEADTQYF.

This sequence joins TRBV28 and TRBJ2-3, with 10 bases fitting TRBD1. V shed 4 bases and J 0 bases; nucleotides not matched to a gene: 7. The germline V gene encodes CDR1 MDHEN and CDR2 SYDVKM. This CDR3 has 17 residues. The CDR3, as DNA: TGTGCCAGCAGTTCGCTCGGGACAGGGGCTAGCACAGATACGCAGTATTTT. This gives the protein CASSSLGTGASTDTQYF.